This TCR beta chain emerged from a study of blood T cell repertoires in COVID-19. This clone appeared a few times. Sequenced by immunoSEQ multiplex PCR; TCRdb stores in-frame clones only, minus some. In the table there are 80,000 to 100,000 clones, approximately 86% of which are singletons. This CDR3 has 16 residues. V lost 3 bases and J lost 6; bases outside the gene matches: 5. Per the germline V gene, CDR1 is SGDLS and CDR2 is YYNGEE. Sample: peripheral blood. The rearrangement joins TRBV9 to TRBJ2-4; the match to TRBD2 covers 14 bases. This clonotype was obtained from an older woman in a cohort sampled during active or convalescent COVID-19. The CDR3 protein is CASSGWTSGGINIQYF. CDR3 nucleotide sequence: TGTGCCAGCAGCGGTTGGACTAGCGGGGGGATAAACATTCAGTACTTC.